The source of this TCR beta chain is a study of T cells of healthy individuals. CDR3 length: 15 amino acids. The germline gives CDR1 SGHDN, CDR2 FVKESK. The J segment lost 0 bases and the V segment lost 6 bases, leaving 6 bases of the junction unmatched. One entry per CDR3 protein, called by TCRdb with MiXCR from the 5' RACE reads. Of about 57,000 distinct CDR3 sequences in the sample, about a sixth were seen once. The J gene is TRBJ2-5, the V gene TRBV14; TRBD2 matches 8 bases. The TCR sequence derives from a human donor in good health. This chain's CDR3 is CASSLLAGYQETQYF. The CDR3 nucleotides are TGTGCCAGCAGTTTATTAGCGGGGTACCAAGAGACCCAGTACTTC.